This TCR beta chain was sequenced during a study of T cell responses to AZD1222 COVID-19 vaccine. The CDR3 extends over 15 amino acids. Germline V gene lookup returns CDR1 KGHDR and CDR2 SFDVKD. Trimming took off 5 bases at V and 0 bases at J, with 9 bases between the two ends. This table comes from immunoSEQ multiplex PCR, and its TCRdb copy is limited to in-frame clones, with some not included. The sample consists of some 80,000 clones, roughly 88% of them appearing once. This TCR derives from an adult who received the MenACWY meningococcal vaccine as a control. Sample: peripheral blood, taken 28 days after the second dose of the MenACWY control vaccine. V gene TRBV24-1 combines with J gene TRBJ2-2; tentatively, D is TRBD1 or TRBD2 (5 bases each). The CDR3 bases are TGTGCCACCAGTGGTTGGGACGCGAACACCGGGGAGCTGTTTTTT. Residues: CATSGWDANTGELFF.